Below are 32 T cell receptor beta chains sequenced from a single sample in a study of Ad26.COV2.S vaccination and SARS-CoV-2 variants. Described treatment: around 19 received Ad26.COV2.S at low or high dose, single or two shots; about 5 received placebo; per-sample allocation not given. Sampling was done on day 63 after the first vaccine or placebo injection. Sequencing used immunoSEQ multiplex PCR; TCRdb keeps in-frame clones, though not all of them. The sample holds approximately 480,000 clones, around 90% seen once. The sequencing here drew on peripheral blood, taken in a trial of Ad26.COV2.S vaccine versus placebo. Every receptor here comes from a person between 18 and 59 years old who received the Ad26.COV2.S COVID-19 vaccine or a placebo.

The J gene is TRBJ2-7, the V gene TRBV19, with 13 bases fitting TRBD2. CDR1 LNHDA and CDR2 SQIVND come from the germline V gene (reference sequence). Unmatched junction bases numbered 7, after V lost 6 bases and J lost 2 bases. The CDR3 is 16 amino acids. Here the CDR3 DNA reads TGTGCCAGTAGAAAATCGACTAGCGGGAGGACCTACGAGCAGTACTTC. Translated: CASRKSTSGRTYEQYF.

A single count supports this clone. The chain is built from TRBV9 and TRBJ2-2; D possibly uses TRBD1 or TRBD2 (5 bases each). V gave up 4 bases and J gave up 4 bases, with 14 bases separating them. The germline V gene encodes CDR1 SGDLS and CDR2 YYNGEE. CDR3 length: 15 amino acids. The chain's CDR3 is CASSPRGTRTGELFF. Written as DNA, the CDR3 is TGTGCCAGCAGCCCGAGGGGCACCCGCACCGGGGAGCTGTTTTTT. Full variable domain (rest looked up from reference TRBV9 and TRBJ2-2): DSGVTQTPKHLITATGQRVTLRCSPRSGDLSVYWYQQSLDQGLQFLIQYYNGEERAKGNILERFSAQQFPDLHSELNLSSLELGDSALYFCASSPRGTRTGELFFGEGSRLTVL.

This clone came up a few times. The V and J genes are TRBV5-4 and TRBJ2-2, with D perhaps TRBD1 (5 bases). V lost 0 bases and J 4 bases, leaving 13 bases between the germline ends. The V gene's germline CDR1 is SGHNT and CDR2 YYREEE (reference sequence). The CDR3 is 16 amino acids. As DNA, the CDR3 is TGTGCCAGCAGCTTGGGGGGCCTTACCCCCACCGGGGAGCTGTTTTTT. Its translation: CASSLGGLTPTGELFF.

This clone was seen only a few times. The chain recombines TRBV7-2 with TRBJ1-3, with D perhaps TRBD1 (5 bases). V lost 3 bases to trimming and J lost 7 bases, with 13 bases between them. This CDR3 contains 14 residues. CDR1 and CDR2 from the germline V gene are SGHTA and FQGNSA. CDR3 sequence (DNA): TGTGCCAGCAGCTTTCAGCTAGGGGAGAACACCATATATTTT. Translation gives CASSFQLGENTIYF.

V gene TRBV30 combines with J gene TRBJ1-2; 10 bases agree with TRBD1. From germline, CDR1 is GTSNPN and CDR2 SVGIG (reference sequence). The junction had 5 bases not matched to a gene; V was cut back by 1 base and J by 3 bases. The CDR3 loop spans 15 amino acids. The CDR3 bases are TGTGCCTGGAGTGATCTGGACAGGGGGTACTATGGCTACACCTTC. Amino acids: CAWSDLDRGYYGYTF.

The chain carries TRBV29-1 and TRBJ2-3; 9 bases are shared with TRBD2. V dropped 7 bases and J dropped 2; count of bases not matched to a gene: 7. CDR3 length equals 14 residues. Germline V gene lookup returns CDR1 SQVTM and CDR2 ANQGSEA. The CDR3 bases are TGCAGCGGAAGGCGGGAGGGAATCACAGATACGCAGTATTTT. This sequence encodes CSGRREGITDTQYF.

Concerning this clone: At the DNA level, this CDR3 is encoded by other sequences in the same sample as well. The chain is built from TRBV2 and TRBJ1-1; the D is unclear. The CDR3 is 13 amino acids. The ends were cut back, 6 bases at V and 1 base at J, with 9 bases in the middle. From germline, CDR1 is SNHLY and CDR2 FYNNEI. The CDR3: CASREDRNTEAFF. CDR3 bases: TGTGCCAGCAGGGAGGACCGGAACACTGAAGCTTTCTTT.

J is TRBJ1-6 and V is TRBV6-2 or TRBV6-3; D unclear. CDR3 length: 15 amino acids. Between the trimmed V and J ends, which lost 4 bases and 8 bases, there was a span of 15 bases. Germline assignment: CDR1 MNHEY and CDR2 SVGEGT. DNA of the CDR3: TGTGCCAGCAGTTTTGATGGAGGCTCCTATTCACCCCTCCACTTT. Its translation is CASSFDGGSYSPLHF.

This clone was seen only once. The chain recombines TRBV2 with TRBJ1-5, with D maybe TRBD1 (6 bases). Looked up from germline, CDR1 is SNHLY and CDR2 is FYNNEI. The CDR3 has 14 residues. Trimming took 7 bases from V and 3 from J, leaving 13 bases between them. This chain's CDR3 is CASKRGGLNQPQHF. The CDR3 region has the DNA TGTGCCAGCAAGAGGGGGGGGCTCAATCAGCCCCAGCATTTT.

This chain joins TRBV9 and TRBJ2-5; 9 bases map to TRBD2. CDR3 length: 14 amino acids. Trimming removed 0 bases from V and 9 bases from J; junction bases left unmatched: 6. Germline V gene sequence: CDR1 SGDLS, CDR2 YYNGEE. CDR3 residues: CASSVGGAGGPQYF. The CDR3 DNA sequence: TGTGCCAGCAGCGTAGGGGGCGCGGGAGGGCCCCAGTACTTC. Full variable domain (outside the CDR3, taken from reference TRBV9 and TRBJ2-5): DSGVTQTPKHLITATGQRVTLRCSPRSGDLSVYWYQQSLDQGLQFLIQYYNGEERAKGNILERFSAQQFPDLHSELNLSSLELGDSALYFCASSVGGAGGPQYFGPGTRLLVL.

This chain's CDR3 is CASSRSGTSNTGELFF. CDR3 DNA: TGTGCCAGTAGTCGTTCCGGGACTTCCAACACCGGGGAGCTGTTTTTT. The V and J genes are TRBV19 and TRBJ2-2; perhaps TRBD2 as D (6 bases). CDR3 length equals 16 residues. V lost 5 bases, J lost 2 bases, and 15 bases lay in between. CDR1 LNHDA and CDR2 SQIVND come from the germline V gene (reference sequence). The full variable domain, rest sourced from reference TRBV19 and TRBJ2-2, is DGGITQSPKYLFRKEGQNVTLSCEQNLNHDAMYWYRQDPGQGLRLIYYSQIVNDFQKGDIAEGYSVSREKKESFPLTVTSAQKNPTAFYLCASSRSGTSNTGELFFGEGSRLTVL.

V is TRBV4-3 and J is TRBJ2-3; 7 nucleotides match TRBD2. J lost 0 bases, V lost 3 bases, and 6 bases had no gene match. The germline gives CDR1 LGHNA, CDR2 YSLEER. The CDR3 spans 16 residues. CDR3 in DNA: TGCGCCAGCAGCCAGGGCGTTAGCGGGAGCACAGATACGCAGTATTTT. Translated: CASSQGVSGSTDTQYF.

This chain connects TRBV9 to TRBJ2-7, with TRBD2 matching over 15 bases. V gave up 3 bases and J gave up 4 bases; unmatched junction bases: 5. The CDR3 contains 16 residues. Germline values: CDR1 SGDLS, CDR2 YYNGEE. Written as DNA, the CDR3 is TGTGCCAGCAGCGAGGGACTAGCGGGAGGTTTATACGAGCAGTACTTC. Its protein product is CASSEGLAGGLYEQYF.

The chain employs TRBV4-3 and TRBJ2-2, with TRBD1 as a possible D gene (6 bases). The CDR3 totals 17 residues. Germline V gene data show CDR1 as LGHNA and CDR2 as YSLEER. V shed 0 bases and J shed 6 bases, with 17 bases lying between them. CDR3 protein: CASSQDDGGDAPGELFF. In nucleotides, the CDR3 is TGCGCCAGCAGCCAAGATGATGGGGGCGATGCGCCCGGGGAGCTGTTTTTT.

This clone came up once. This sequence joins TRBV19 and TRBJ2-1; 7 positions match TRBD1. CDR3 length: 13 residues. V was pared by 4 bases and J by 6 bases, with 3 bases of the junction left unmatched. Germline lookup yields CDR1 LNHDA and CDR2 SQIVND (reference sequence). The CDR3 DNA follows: TGTGCCAGTAGTACAGGGACAGCCAATGAGCAGTTCTTC. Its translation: CASSTGTANEQFF.

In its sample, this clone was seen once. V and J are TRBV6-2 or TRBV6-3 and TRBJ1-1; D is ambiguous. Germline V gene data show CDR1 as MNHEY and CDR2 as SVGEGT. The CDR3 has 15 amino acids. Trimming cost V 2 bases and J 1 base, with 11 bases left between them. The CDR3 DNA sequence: TGTGCCAGCAGTTACCAGGCGGCAGGGAACACTGAAGCTTTCTTT. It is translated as CASSYQAAGNTEAFF.

Here the CDR3 DNA reads TGTGCCAGTAGTATCTCTAGCGGGAGGATATCCTACGAGCAGTACTTC. This gives the protein CASSISSGRISYEQYF. The chain recombines TRBV19 with TRBJ2-7; 11 nucleotides line up with TRBD2. Trimming cost V 3 bases and J 1 base; bases outside gene matches: 5. This CDR3 has 16 residues. The germline V gene has CDR1 LNHDA and CDR2 SQIVND (reference sequence).

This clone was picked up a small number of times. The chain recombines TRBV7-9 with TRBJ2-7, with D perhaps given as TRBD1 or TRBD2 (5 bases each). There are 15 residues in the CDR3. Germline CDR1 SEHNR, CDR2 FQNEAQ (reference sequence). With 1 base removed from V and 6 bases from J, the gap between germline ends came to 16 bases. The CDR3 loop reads CASSLVSRGRREQYF. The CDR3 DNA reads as TGTGCCAGCAGCTTAGTGTCTCGGGGACGTCGCGAGCAGTACTTC. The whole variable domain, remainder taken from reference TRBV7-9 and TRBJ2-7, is DTGVSQNPRHKITKRGQNVTFRCDPISEHNRLYWYRQTLGQGPEFLTYFQNEAQLEKSRLLSDRFSAERPKGSFSTLEIQRTEQGDSAMYLCASSLVSRGRREQYFGPGTRLTVT.

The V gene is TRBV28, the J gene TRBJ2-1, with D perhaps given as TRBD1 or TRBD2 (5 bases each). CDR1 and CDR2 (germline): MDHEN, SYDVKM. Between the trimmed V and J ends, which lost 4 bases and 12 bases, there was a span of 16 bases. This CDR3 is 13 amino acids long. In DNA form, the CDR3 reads TGTGCCAGCAGTTCTGGGACCCCGGGCGGGCAGTTCTTC. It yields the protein CASSSGTPGGQFF.

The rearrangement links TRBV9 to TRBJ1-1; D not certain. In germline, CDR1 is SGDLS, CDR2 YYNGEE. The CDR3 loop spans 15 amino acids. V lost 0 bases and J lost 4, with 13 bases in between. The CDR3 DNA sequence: TGTGCCAGCAGCGTAGCTGGACGGTCGTTCACTGAAGCTTTCTTT. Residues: CASSVAGRSFTEAFF.

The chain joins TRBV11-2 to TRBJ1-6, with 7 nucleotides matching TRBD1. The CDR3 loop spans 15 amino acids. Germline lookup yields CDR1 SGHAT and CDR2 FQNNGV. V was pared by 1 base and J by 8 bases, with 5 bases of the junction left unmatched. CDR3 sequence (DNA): TGTGCCAGCAGCTTAGGTCAGGGGGGGTATTCACCCCTCCACTTT. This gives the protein CASSLGQGGYSPLHF.

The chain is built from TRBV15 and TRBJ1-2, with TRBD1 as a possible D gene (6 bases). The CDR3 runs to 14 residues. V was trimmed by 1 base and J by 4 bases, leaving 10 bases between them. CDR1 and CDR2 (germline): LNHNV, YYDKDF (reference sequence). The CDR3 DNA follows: TGTGCCACCAGCAGAGGGACAGTCCCCTATGGCTACACCTTC. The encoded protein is CATSRGTVPYGYTF.

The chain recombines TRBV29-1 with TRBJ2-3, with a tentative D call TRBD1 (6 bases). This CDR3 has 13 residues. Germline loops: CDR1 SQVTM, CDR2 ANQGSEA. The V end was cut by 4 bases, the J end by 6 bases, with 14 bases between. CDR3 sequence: CSVGQVPWDTQYF. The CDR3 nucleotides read TGCAGCGTTGGACAGGTCCCATGGGATACGCAGTATTTT.

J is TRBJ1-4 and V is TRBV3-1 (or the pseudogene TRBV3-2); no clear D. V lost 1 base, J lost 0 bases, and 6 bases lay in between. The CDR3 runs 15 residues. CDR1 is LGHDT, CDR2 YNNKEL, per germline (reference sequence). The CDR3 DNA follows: TGTGCCAGCAGCCAAGTTCTTGCAACTAATGAAAAACTGTTTTTT. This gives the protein CASSQVLATNEKLFF.

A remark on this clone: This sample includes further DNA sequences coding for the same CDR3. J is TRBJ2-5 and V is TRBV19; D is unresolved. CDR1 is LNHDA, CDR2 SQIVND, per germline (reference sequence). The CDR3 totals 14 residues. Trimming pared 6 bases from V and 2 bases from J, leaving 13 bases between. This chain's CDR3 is CASSRGGVQETQYF. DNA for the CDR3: TGTGCCAGTAGCCGAGGCGGAGTACAAGAGACCCAGTACTTC.

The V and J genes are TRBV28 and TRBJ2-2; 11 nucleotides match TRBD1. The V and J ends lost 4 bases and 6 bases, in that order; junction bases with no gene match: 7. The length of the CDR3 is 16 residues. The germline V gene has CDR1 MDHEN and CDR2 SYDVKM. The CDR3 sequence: CASSSLGGQGAGELFF. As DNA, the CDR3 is TGTGCCAGCAGTTCCCTGGGGGGACAGGGGGCCGGGGAGCTGTTTTTT.

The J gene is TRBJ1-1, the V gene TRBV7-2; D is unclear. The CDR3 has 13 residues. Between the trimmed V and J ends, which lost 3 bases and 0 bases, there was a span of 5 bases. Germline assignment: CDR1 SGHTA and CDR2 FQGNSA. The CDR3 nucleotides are TGTGCCAGCAGCTTTTGGGTGAACACTGAAGCTTTCTTT. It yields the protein CASSFWVNTEAFF.

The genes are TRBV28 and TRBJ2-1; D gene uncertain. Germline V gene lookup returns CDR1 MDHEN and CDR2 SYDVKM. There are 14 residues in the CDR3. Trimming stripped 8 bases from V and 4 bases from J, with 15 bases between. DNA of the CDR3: TGTGCCAGCGAAACCCCCAGGTCTTACAATGAGCAGTTCTTC. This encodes CASETPRSYNEQFF. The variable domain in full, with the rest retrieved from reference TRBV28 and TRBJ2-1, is DVKVTQSSRYLVKRTGEKVFLECVQDMDHENMFWYRQDPGLGLRLIYFSYDVKMKEKGDIPEGYSVSREKKERFSLILESASTNQTSMYLCASETPRSYNEQFFGPGTRLTVL.

The CDR3 DNA is TGTGCCAGCAGGCCGAATGGGAACACTGAAGCTTTCTTT. Translation gives CASRPNGNTEAFF. The chain employs TRBV2 and TRBJ1-1; D unclear. Trimming removed 6 bases from V and 1 base from J, with 9 bases in between. The CDR3 covers 13 residues. CDR1 and CDR2 from the germline V gene are SNHLY and FYNNEI.

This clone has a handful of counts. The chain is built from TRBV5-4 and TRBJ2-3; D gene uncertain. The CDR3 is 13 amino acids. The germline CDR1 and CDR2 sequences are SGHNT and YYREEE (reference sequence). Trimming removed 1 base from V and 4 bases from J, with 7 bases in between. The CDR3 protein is CASSLPAPDTQYF. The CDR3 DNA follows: TGTGCCAGCAGCTTGCCCGCTCCAGATACGCAGTATTTT.

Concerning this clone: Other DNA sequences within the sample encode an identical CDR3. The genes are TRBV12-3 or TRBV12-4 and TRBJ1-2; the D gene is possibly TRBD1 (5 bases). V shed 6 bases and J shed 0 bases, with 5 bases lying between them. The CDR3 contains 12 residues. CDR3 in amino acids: CASSRANYGYTF. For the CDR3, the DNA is TGTGCCAGCAGCAGGGCTAACTATGGCTACACCTTC.

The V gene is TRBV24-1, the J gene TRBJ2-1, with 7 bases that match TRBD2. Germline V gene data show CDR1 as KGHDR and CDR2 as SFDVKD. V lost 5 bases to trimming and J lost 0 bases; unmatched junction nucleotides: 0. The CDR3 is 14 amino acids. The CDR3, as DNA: TGTGCCACCAGTGCTAGCGGCTCCTACAATGAGCAGTTCTTC. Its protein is CATSASGSYNEQFF.